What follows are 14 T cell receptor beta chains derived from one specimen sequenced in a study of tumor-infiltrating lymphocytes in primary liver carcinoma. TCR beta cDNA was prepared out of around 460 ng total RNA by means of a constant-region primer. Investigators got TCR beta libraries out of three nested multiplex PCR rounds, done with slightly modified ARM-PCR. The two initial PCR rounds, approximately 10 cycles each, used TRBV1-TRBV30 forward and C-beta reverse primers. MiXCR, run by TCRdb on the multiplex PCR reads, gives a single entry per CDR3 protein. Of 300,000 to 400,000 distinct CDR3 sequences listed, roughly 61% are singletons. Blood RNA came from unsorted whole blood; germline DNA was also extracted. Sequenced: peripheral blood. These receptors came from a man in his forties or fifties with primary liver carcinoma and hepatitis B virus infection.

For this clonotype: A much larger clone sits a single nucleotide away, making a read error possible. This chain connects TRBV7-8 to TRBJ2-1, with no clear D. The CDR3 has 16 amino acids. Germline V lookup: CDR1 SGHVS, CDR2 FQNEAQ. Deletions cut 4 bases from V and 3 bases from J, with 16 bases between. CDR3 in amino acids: CASSYNPTGDYNEQFF. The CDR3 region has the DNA TGTGCCAGCAGCTATAACCCCACGGGCGACTACAATGAGCAGTTCTTC.

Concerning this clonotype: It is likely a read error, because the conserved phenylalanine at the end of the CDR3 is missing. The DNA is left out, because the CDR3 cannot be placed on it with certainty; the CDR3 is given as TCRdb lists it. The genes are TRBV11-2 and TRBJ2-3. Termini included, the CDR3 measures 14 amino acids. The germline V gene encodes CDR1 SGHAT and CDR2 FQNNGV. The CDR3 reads CASSLGTQPYEQYS.

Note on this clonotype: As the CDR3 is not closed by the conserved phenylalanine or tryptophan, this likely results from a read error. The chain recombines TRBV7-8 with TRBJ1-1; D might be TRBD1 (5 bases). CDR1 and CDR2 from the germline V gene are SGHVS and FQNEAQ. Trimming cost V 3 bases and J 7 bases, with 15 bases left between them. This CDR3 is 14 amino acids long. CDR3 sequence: CASSLGEVDGEAFS. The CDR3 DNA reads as TGTGCCAGCAGCTTGGGGGAGGTCGACGGTGAAGCTTTCTCT.

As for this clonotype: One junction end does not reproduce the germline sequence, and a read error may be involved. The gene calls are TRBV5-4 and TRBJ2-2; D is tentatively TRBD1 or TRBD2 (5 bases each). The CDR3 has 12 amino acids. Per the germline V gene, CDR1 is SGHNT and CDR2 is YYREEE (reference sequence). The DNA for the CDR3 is TGCGCCAGCAGCTTCGGGGCCGGGGAGCCGTTTTTT. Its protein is CASSFGAGEPFF. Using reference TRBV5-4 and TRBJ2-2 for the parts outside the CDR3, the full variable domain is ETGVTQSPTHLIKTRGQQVTLRCSSQSGHNTVSWYQQALGQGPQFIFQYYREEENGRGNFPPRFSGLQFPNYSSELNVNALELDDSALYLCASSFGAGEPFFGEGSRLTVL.

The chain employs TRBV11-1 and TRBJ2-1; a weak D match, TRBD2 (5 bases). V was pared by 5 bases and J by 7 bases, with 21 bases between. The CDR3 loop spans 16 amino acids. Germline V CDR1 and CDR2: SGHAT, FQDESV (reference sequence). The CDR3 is CASSPSSGLARNEQFF. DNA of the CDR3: TGTGCCAGCAGCCCCTCATCCGGACTCGCGAGGAATGAGCAGTTCTTC.

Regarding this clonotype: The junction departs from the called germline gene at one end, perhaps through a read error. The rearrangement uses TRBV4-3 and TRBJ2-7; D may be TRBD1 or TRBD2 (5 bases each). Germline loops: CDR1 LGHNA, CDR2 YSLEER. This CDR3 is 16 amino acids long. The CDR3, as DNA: TGCACCAGCAGCCAGGACACTGTGGGAGTATCCTACGAGCAGTACTTC. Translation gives CTSSQDTVGVSYEQYF.

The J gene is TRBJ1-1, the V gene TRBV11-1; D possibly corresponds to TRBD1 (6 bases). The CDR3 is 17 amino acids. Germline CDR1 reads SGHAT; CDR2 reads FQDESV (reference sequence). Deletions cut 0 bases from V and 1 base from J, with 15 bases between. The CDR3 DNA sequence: TGTGCCAGCAGCTTAGCGGCTGTACAGGGAACGAACACTGAAGCTTTCTTT. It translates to CASSLAAVQGTNTEAFF.

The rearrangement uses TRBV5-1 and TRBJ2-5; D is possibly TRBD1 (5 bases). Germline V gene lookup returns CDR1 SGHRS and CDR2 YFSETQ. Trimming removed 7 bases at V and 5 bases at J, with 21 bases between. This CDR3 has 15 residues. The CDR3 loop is CASGRDGTGRETQYF. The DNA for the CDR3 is TGCGCCAGCGGAAGAGACGGTACAGGACGGGAGACCCAGTACTTC. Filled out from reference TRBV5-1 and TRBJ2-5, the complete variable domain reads KAGVTQTPRYLIKTRGQQVTLSCSPISGHRSVSWYQQTPGQGLQFLFEYFSETQRNKGNFPGRFSGRQFSNSRSEMNVSTLELGDSALYLCASGRDGTGRETQYFGPGTRLLVL.

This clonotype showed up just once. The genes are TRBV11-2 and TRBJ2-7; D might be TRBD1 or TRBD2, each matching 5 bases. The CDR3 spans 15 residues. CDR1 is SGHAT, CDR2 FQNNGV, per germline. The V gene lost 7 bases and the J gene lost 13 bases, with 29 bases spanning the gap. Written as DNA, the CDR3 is TGTGCCAGCACCAAGAGGGCACTACTCGGGGACGGGCACTACTTC. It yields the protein CASTKRALLGDGHYF. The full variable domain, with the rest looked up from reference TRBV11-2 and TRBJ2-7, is EAGVAQSPRYKIIEKRQSVAFWCNPISGHATLYWYQQILGQGPKLLIQFQNNGVVDDSQLPKDRFSAERLKGVDSTLKIQPAKLEDSAVYLCASTKRALLGDGHYFGPGTRLTVT.

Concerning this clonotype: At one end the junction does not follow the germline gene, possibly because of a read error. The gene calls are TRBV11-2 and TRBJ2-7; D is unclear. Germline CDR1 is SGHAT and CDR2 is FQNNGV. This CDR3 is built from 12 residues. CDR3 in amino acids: CASNQSGYEQYF. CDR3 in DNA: TGTGCTAGCAACCAAAGTGGTTACGAGCAGTACTTC.

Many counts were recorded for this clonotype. CDR3 DNA: TGCGCCAGCAGCCAAGATTTAGGAACTAGCTCGCAGTTCTTC. Translated, it gives CASSQDLGTSSQFF. The V gene is TRBV4-3, the J gene TRBJ2-1; maybe TRBD2 (6 bases). Trimming took 0 bases from V and 12 from J, leaving 15 bases between them. The CDR3 consists of 14 residues. Germline CDR1 LGHNA, CDR2 YSLEER.

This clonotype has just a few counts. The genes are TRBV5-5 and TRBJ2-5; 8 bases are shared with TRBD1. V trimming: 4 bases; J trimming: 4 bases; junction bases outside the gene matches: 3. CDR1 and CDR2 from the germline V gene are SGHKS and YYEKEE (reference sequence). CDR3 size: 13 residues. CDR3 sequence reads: CASSADRAETQYF. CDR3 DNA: TGTGCCAGCAGCGCGGACAGGGCAGAGACCCAGTACTTC.

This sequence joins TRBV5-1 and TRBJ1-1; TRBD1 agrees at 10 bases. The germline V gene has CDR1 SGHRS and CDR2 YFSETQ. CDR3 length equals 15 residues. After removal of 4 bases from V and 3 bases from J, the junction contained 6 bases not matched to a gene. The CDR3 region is CASSIGQGVYTEAFF. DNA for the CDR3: TGCGCCAGCAGCATCGGACAGGGGGTGTACACTGAAGCTTTCTTT.

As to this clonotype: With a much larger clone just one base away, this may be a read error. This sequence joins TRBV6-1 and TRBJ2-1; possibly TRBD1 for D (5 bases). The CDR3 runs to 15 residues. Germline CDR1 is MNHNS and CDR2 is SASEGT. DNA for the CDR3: TGTGCCAGCAGTGAAGGTGGACCCCAGGGCGGTGAGCGGTTCTTC. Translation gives CASSEGGPQGGERFF.